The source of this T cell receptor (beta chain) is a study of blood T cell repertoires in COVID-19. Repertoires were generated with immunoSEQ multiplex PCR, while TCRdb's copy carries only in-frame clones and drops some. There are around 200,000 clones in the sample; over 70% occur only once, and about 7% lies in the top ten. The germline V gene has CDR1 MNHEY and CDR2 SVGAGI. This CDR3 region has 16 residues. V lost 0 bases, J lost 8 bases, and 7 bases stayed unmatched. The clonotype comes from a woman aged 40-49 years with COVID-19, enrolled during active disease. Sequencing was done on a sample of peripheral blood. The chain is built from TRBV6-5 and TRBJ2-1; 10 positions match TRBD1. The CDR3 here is CASSYSRDRGVDEQFF. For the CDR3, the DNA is TGTGCCAGCAGTTACTCCCGGGACAGGGGTGTGGATGAGCAGTTCTTC.